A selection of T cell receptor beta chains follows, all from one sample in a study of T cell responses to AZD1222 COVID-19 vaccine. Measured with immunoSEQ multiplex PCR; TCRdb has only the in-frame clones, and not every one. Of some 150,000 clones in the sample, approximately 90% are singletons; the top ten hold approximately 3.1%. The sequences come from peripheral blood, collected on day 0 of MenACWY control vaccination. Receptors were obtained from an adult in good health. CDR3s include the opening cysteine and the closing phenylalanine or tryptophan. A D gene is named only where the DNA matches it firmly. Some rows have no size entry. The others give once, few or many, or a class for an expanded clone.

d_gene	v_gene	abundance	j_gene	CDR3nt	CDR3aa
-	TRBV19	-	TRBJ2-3	TGTGCCAGTAGTACTTACAAGGGGAAAGATACGCAGTATTTT	CASSTYKGKDTQYF
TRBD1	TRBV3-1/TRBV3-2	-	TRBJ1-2	TGTGCCAGCAGCCAATGGGGACAGGACGCTAACTATGGCTACACCTTC	CASSQWGQDANYGYTF
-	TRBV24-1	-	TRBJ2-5	TGTGCCACCAGTGATGTCAGCCAAGAGACCCAGTACTTC	CATSDVSQETQYF
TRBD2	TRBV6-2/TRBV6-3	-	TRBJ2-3	TGTGCCAGCAGTTACTCGATCATAGCGGGAGCCGATACGCAGTATTTT	CASSYSIIAGADTQYF
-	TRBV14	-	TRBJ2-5	TGTGCCAGCAGCCAAGATCGGTGGGAGACCCAGTACTTC	CASSQDRWETQYF
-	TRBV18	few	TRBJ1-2	TGTGCCAGCTCACTTCCCGGGAAGGACTATGGCTACACCTTC	CASSLPGKDYGYTF
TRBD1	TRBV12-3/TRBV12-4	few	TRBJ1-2	TGTGCCAGCAGTAGGACAGGGACAGGAGGCTACACCTTC	CASSRTGTGGYTF
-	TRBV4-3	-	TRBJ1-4	TGCGCCAGCAGCCGCAACGACCAACGGGGGGCTAATGAAAAACTGTTTTTT	CASSRNDQRGANEKLFF
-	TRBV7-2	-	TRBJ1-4	TGTGCCAGCAGCCCCGCGGGGGTCGGCGAAAAACTGTTTTTT	CASSPAGVGEKLFF
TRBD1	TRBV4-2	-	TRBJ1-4	TGTGCCAGCAGCCAAACCCCAACCGGACAGGCAACTAATGAAAAACTGTTTTTT	CASSQTPTGQATNEKLFF
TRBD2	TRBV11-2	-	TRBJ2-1	TGTGCCAGCAGCTTAATGAGGGCGGGAGCCAATGAGCAGTTCTTC	CASSLMRAGANEQFF
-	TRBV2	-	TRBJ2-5	TGTGCCAGCAGTCGGACAGACCCAGAGACCCAGTACTTC	CASSRTDPETQYF
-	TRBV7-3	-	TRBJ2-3	TGTGCCAGCAGCTTAGGCCCCGCAGCGGGACAAGATACGCAGTATTTT	CASSLGPAAGQDTQYF
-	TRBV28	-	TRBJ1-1	TGTGCCAGCAGTTTCTCGATCTTCCGGGACCCCGGGGCTTTCTTT	CASSFSIFRDPGAFF
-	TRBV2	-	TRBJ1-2	TGTGCCAGCAGCGTTTACGGGACGGCGGATGGCTACACCTTC	CASSVYGTADGYTF
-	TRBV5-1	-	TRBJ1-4	TGCGCCAGCAGCTTGGCCGGGCAGCTCAGGACTAATGAAAAACTGTTTTTT	CASSLAGQLRTNEKLFF
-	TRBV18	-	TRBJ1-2	TGTGCCAGCTCATCTTCTGGACATCCTCCCCCGGGCTACACCTTC	CASSSSGHPPPGYTF
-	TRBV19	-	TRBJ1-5	TGTGCCAGTAGTGAACAGGGTGGGCAGCCCCAGCATTTT	CASSEQGGQPQHF
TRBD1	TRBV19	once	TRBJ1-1	TGTGCCAGTAGAGACAGGGGGGGAACTGAAGCTTTCTTT	CASRDRGGTEAFF
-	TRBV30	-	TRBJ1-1	TGTGCCTGGGGATCCACAGGGACTGAAGCTTTCTTT	CAWGSTGTEAFF
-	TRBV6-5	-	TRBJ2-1	TGTGCCAGCAGTCACCAGGGGAGCTCCTACAATGAGCAGTTCTTC	CASSHQGSSYNEQFF
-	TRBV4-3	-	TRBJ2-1	TGCGCCAGCAGCCTACGCGTGGGAGCGGCCAGCGGGTACGATGAGCAGTTCTTC	CASSLRVGAASGYDEQFF
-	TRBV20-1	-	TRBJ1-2	TGCAGTGCTCACATTAACTATGGCTACACCTTC	CSAHINYGYTF
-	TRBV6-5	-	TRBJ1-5	TGTGCCAGCAGTTACGCCGGTCATCAGCCCCAGCATTTT	CASSYAGHQPQHF
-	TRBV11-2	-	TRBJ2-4	TGTGCCAGCAGCTTAAGGGGATTAGCCAAAAACATTCAGTACTTC	CASSLRGLAKNIQYF
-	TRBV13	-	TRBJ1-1	TGTGCCAGCAGCTTAGGCCAAGGGACACTAGTTGAAGCTTTCTTT	CASSLGQGTLVEAFF
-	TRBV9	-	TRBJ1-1	TGTGCCAGCAGCGTAGCCGTGGAATCGGCTGAAGCTTTCTTT	CASSVAVESAEAFF
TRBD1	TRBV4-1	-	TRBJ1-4	TGCGCCAGCAGCCAAGTAACGGACAGGGGATTTCGAAAACTGTTTTTT	CASSQVTDRGFRKLFF
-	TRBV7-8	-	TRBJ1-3	TGTGCCAGCAGCTGGGACACTGGAAACACCATATATTTT	CASSWDTGNTIYF
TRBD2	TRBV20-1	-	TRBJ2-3	TGCAGTGCTAGTAGACTAGCGGGAGACACAGATACGCAGTATTTT	CSASRLAGDTDTQYF
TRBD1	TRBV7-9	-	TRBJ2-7	TGTGCCAGCAGCGCGACAGGGGTGTACGAGCAGTACTTC	CASSATGVYEQYF
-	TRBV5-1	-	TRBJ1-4	TGCGCCAGCAGCATAGGAGGGTCCAGCCAGGCAACTAATGAAAAACTGTTTTTT	CASSIGGSSQATNEKLFF
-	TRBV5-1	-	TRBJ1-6	TGCGCCAGCAGCTTGGAACAGGGATTAAATTCACCCCTCCACTTT	CASSLEQGLNSPLHF
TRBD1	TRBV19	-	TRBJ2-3	TGTGCCAGTAGTAAGGGACAGGATACAGATACGCAGTATTTT	CASSKGQDTDTQYF
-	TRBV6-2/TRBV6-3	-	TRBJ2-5	TGTGCCAGCAGTTCTGGGCTCCGGGAGACCCAGTACTTC	CASSSGLRETQYF
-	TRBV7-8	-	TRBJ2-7	TGTGCCAGCAGCTTACGGGCAGGGGTGAACGAGCAGTACTTC	CASSLRAGVNEQYF